Below are 7 T cell receptor beta chains sequenced from a single sample in a study of CD8+ T cells in alopecia areata. Treatment indicated: oral pan-JAK inhibitor, 5-10 mg twice daily. cDNA prepared by RNA extraction and subsequent reverse transcription served as the template for sequencing. Sequenced by immunoSEQ multiplex PCR; TCRdb stores in-frame clones only, minus some. The sample has 150,000 to 200,000 clones, approximately 65% seen once; the top ten hold around 0.91%. This specimen was CD4+ T cells sorted from blood, taken at week 4, from a patient treated with tofacitinib. The receptors were gathered from a human donor with alopecia areata.

J is TRBJ1-5 and V is TRBV30, with TRBD1 identical over 9 bases. This CDR3 has 14 amino acids. Trimming took 1 base from V and 4 from J; bases not matched to a gene: 2. CDR1 GTSNPN and CDR2 SVGIG come from the germline V gene (reference sequence). CDR3 coding DNA: TGTGCCTGGAGTGGGACAGGGGAAAATCAGCCCCAGCATTTT. As protein: CAWSGTGENQPQHF.

About this clone: The germline gene is not matched at one end of the junction; a read error may be the cause. This chain uses TRBV7-7 with TRBJ2-5, with D possibly TRBD2 on 7 matching bases. The CDR3 has 15 residues. The germline V gene has CDR1 SSHAT and CDR2 FNYEAQ (reference sequence). The CDR3 DNA sequence: TGTGCTAGCAGCTTAGGGGGGGCGAGGCAAGAGACCCAGTACTTC. Protein sequence: CASSLGGARQETQYF.

This chain uses TRBV29-1 with TRBJ2-1, with D possibly matching TRBD1 (6 bases). Germline values: CDR1 SQVTM, CDR2 ANQGSEA. The CDR3 sequence is 15 residues long. Trimming removed 4 bases from V and 8 bases from J, with 21 bases in between. The CDR3 sequence is CSVVWDIDWGHEQFF. Written as DNA, the CDR3 is TGCAGCGTTGTCTGGGACATCGATTGGGGGCATGAGCAGTTCTTC.

This clone was recorded a few times. The rearrangement uses TRBV30 and TRBJ1-3; the D gene is possibly TRBD1 (5 bases). Deletions cut 3 bases from V and 8 bases from J, with 14 bases between. The CDR3 is 13 amino acids. Looked up from germline, CDR1 is GTSNPN and CDR2 is SVGIG (reference sequence). The CDR3 bases are TGTGCCTGGAGGGACACCCCGCCGGACACCATATATTTT. This codes for CAWRDTPPDTIYF.

This chain connects TRBV5-5 to TRBJ2-2; no definite D call. The germline V gene has CDR1 SGHKS and CDR2 YYEKEE (reference sequence). V lost 3 bases, J lost 7 bases, and 10 bases lay in between. The CDR3 is made up of 13 amino acids. The CDR3 sequence is CASSSTLVGELFF. The CDR3 coding sequence is TGTGCCAGCAGCTCCACTCTGGTCGGGGAGCTGTTTTTT.

V is TRBV9 and J is TRBJ2-3, with TRBD2 matching over 12 bases. The germline V gene has CDR1 SGDLS and CDR2 YYNGEE. Trimming cost V 0 bases and J 5 bases; bases outside gene matches: 10. This CDR3 is 18 amino acids long. CDR3 DNA sequence: TGTGCCAGCAGCGTAGCCCTGACTAGCGGGGGAAGAGGAGATACGCAGTATTTT. Its protein is CASSVALTSGGRGDTQYF. Looking up the rest from reference TRBV9 and TRBJ2-3 gives the full variable domain: DSGVTQTPKHLITATGQRVTLRCSPRSGDLSVYWYQQSLDQGLQFLIQYYNGEERAKGNILERFSAQQFPDLHSELNLSSLELGDSALYFCASSVALTSGGRGDTQYFGPGTRLTVL.

The chain joins TRBV18 to TRBJ1-2; 8 nucleotides match TRBD1. Germline V gives CDR1 KGHSH, CDR2 LQKENI. V lost 4 bases and J lost 4; bases outside the gene matches: 5. The CDR3 contains 14 residues. The CDR3 DNA reads TGTGCCAGCTCACGGGGACAGGAAAGCTATGGCTACACCTTC. Its protein is CASSRGQESYGYTF.